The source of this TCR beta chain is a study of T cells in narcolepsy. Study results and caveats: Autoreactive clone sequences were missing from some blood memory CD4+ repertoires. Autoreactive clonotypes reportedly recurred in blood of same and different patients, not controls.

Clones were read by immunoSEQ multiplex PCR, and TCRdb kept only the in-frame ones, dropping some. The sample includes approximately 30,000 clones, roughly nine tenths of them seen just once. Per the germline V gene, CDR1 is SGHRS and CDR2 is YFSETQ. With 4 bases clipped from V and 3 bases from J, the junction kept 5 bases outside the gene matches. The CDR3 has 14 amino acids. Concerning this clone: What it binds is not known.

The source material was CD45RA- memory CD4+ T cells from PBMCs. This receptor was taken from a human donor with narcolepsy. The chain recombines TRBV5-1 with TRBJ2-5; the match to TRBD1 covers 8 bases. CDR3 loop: CASSRDRPEETQYF. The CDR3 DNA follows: TGCGCCAGCAGCCGGGACAGGCCAGAAGAGACCCAGTACTTC. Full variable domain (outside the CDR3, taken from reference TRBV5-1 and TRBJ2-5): KAGVTQTPRYLIKTRGQQVTLSCSPISGHRSVSWYQQTPGQGLQFLFEYFSETQRNKGNFPGRFSGRQFSNSRSEMNVSTLELGDSALYLCASSRDRPEETQYFGPGTRLLVL.